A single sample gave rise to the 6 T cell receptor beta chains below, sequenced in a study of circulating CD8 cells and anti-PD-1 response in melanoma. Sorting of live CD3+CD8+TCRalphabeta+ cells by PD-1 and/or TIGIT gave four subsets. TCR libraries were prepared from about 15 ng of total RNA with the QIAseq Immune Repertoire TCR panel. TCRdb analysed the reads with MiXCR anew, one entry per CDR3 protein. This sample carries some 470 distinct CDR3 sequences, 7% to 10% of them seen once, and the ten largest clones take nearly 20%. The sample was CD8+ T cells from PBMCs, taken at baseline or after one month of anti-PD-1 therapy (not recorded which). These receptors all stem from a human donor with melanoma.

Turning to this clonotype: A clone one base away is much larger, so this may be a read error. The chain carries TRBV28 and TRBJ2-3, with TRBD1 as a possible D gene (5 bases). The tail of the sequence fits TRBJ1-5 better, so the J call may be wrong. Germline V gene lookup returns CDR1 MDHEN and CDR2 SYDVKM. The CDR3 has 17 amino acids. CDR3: CASSSAGTSWTTDTQHF. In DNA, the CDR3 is TGTGCCAGCAGTTCCGCCGGGACTAGCTGGACAACAGATACGCAGCATTTT.

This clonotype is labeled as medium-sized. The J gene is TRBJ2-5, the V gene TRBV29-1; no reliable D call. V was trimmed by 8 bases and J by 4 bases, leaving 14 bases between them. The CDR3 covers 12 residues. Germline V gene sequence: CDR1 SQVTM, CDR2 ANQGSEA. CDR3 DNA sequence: TGCAGCACGAATTTGGGTTCAGAGACCCAGTACTTC. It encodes CSTNLGSETQYF.

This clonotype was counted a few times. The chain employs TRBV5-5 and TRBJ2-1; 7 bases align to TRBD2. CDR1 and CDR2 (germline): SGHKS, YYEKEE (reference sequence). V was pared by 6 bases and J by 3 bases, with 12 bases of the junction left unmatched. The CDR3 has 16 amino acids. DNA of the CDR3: TGTGCCAGCACTCCTGGATTAGCGGGTTTCTACAATGAGCAGTTCTTC. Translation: CASTPGLAGFYNEQFF.

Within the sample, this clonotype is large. In DNA, the CDR3 is TGTGCCACCAGGACCCAGGGAGCCGGGGAGCTGTTTTTT. Amino acid sequence: CATRTQGAGELFF. The rearrangement uses TRBV24-1 and TRBJ2-2, with D perhaps given as TRBD1 or TRBD2 (5 bases each). The germline V and J ends were trimmed by 7 bases and 6 bases, with 11 bases remaining between them. The CDR3 has 13 amino acids. The germline V gene encodes CDR1 KGHDR and CDR2 SFDVKD.

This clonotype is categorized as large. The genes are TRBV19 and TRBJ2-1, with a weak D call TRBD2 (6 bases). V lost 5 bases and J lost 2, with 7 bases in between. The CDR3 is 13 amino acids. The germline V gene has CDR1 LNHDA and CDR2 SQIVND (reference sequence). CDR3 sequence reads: CASSAGPYNEQFF. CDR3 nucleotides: TGTGCCAGTAGTGCGGGACCCTACAATGAGCAGTTCTTC.

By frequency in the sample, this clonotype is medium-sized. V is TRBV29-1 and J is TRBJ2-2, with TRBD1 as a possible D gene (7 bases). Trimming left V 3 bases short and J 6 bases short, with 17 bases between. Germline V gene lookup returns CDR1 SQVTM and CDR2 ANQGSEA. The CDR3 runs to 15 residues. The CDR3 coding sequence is TGCAGCGTTGAGGGGTTGGAGGGGGCTGCCGGGGAGCTGTTTTTT. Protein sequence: CSVEGLEGAAGELFF.